This T cell receptor beta chain is from a study of shared clonotypes between healthy human individuals. On the study more broadly: Aged 18 to 49, the donors were a couple of women and three men.

Study results and limitations: Sequencing depth was expected to affect clonotype sharing among donors. Only blood samples were collected, and tissue repertoires likely differ.

Comment on this clone: Its specificity is not known.

CDR3 length: 14 amino acids. Trimming took 6 bases from V and 4 from J, leaving 17 bases between them. Germline loops: CDR1 SQVTM, CDR2 ANQGSEA. Generated by immunoSEQ multiplex PCR, the TCRdb table keeps only in-frame clones and is missing some. The sample yields more than 2 million clones, 85% to 95% seen once. This clonotype was sampled from a man younger than 35 in good health. Specimen: naive CD4+ T cells sorted from blood. Subset: CD45RA+ positively selected. V usage is TRBV29-1 and J usage is TRBJ2-3, with D perhaps TRBD2 (6 bases). CDR3 loop: CSVTLKPSADTQYF. Here the CDR3 DNA reads TGCAGCGTGACCTTAAAACCTAGCGCAGATACGCAGTATTTT.